The text below deals with one T cell receptor beta chain. Its antigen is still unknown. This specimen belongs to a study of blood T cells in healthy people across ages. Study in general: Roughly one uniquely barcoded beta molecule per two T cells was captured.

The CDR3 sequence is 15 residues long. With V trimmed by 7 bases and J by 0 bases, 8 bases remained unmatched. CDR1 SGHRS and CDR2 YFSETQ come from the germline V gene. Using a J-beta primer mix together with a sample-barcoded 5' primer, a second PCR was run for roughly 6 to 12 cycles. Each cDNA was tagged by a template-switch adaptor containing 12 random nucleotides. MiXCR, run by TCRdb on the 5' RACE reads, gives a single entry per CDR3 protein. The table shows 1 million to 1.2 million distinct CDR3 sequences, with approximately 38% occurring only once. Each sample had at least 6.5 million PBMCs isolated. Notes on the study in general: CMV infection status of these donors was not known.

This TCR was sampled from a man aged 18 to 29 in good health. J is TRBJ2-3 and V is TRBV5-1; 7 bases agree with TRBD2. Sequencing was carried out using blood. DNA for the CDR3: TGCGCCAGCGGACCGAGCGGGGAGAGCACAGATACGCAGTATTTT. Translating gives CASGPSGESTDTQYF.